This T cell receptor beta chain was documented in a study of cytomegalovirus exposure and HLA in healthy donors. Turning to the study itself: The Caucasian-associated ancestry cluster held over 65% of 350 to 450 genotyped donors.

Germline V gives CDR1 SGDLS, CDR2 YYNGEE. This CDR3 is 16 amino acids long. V shed 3 bases and J 6 bases; nucleotides not matched to a gene: 14. This clone was recorded a few times. What it binds is not known. Regarding the study as a whole: Excluded were some V segments that proved indistinguishable, including TRBV6-2 and TRBV6-3. What TCR beta sequences reportedly achieved was accurate prediction of HLA-A and HLA-B alleles in most subjects.

PCR amplification relied on 60 Vbeta primers (plus 13 Jbeta primers). Source study methods: Later analysis identified 80 million to 85 million unique TCR beta chains, approximately 11 million shared. The data were produced by immunoSEQ multiplex PCR, yet TCRdb's version contains in-frame clones alone and is incomplete. For V, J and clone size, that table is used; D and trimming come from the DNA. The sample holds more than 95,000 clones, over 60% seen once. The source of this sequence is a woman aged 55-75 years in good health and CMV-seropositive. The rearrangement joins TRBV9 to TRBJ2-7; 8 nucleotides agree with TRBD2. The specimen sequenced was PBMCs. Here the CDR3 DNA reads TGTGCCAGCAGCGCAGCTCTAGCGGGTGGAACCAGCGAGCAGTACTTC. This sequence encodes CASSAALAGGTSEQYF.